This TCR beta chain derives from a study of blood T cell repertoires in COVID-19. For the study at large: Italy, Spain and the United States were the sources of the convalescent and acute COVID-19 samples. PBMCs, B-cell-depleted T cells, or T cells provided the cDNA or gDNA that made up the material.

Original analysis: Nucleated cell counts were estimated from reference gene primer amplification. Sequencing used immunoSEQ multiplex PCR; TCRdb keeps in-frame clones, though not all of them. From that table come the V and J calls and clone size; the DNA was used to work out D and trimming. The repertoire holds some 100,000 clones, with around 90% as singletons. Germline-derived CDR1 and CDR2 are LGHNA and YSLEER. J was trimmed by 5 bases and V by 0 bases; bases with no gene match: 11. This CDR3 has 18 residues. This clone was found a few times. Input material: peripheral blood. This chain connects TRBV4-3 to TRBJ2-7; 12 bases are shared with TRBD1. This TCR was recovered from a human donor with active COVID-19. The donor label of this sample is uncertain. Here the CDR3 reads CASSQEAPGQGARDEQYF. The CDR3 DNA reads TGCGCCAGCAGCCAAGAAGCACCGGGACAGGGGGCGCGCGACGAGCAGTACTTC.